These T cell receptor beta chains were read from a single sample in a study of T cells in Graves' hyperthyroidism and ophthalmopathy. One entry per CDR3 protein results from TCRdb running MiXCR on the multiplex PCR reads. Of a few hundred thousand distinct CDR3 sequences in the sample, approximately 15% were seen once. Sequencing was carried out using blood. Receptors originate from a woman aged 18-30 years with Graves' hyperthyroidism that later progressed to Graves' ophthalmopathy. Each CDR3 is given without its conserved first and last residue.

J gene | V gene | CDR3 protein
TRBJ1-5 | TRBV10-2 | ASSESGTGRQPQH
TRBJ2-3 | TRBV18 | ASSPQGLGTDTQY
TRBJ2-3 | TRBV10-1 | ASSTDSDTQY
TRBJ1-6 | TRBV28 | ASSKPGTVNSPLH
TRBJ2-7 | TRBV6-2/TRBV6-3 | ASSYGRPYEQY
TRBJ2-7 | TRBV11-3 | GPVGGSSYEQY
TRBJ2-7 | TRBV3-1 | ASSERVGLAGFYEQY
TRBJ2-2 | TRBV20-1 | SAREGGGPGELF
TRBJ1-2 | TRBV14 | ASSQVPATYGYT
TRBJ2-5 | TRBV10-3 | AISESGETQY
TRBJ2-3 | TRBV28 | ASSPQLGGSSTDTQY
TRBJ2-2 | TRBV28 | ASSLFITDGRSSGNISNTGELF
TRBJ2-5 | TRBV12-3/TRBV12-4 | ASSFRTAQGTQY
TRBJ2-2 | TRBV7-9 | ASSLGYLADTGELF
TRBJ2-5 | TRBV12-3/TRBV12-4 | ASSPPSWRGGKETQY
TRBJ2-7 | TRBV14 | ASSLSWGDFGEQY
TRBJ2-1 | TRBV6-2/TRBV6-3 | ASSYSGPSNEQF
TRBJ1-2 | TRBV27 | ASSLTRTSNYGYT
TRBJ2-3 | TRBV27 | ASSLLGGTSGRDTQY
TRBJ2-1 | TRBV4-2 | ASSQSIAGGPYNEQF
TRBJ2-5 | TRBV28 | ASSLPYRAPIRQETQY
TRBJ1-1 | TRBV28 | ASSSRTGREAF
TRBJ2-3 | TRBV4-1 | ASSQLGLAGGTDTQY
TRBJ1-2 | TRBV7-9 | ASSLSSRDYYGYT
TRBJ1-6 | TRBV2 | AGSETYSPLH
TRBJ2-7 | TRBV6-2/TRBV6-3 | ASSYTTPTSLEQY
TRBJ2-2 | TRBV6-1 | ASRWDRGTGELF
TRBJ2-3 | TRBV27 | ASSPGQGYTDTQY
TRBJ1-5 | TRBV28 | ASSFRDQPQH
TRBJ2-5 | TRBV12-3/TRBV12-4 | ASSLFYSDHQETQY
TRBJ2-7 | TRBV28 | ASSQDQQGWGNPYEQY
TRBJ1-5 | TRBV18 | ASSTSYSDSNQPQH
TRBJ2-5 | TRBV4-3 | ASSQTLRGTQY
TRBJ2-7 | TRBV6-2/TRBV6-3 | ASSSSWGPYTYEQY
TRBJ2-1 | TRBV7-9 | ASSLKEASGFYNEQF
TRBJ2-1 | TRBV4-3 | ASSQVGRKGDEQF
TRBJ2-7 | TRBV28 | ASSPTSGKYEQY
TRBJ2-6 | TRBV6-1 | ASSQASGANVLT
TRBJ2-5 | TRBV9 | ASSVAGGSETQY
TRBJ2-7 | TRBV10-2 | ATLGDASYEQY
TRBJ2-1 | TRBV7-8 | ASSQPRDLAASYNEQF
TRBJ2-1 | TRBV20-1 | SANSHHNEQF
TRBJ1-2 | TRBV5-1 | ATSDRGYGYT
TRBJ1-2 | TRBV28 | ASSARRGTTRVYGYT
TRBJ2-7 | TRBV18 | ASSPPGQTAVHEQY
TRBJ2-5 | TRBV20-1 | SAGDRGLVETQY
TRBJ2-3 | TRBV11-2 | ASSSIQGASGVTDTQY
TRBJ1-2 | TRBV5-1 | ASSPTLAGERGYT
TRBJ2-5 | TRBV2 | ASTTMTSSQETQY
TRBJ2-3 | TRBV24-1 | ATKDRGREDTQY
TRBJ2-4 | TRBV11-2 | ASSQLGGQGPKNIQY
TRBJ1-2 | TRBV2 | ASRETENYGYT
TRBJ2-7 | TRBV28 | ASSSTAWGPYEQY
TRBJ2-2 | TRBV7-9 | ASSWTRGVTGELF
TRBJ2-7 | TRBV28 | ASSPTLAGGGEQY
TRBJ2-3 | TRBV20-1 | SASSVETSTDTQY
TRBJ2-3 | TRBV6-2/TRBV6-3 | ASHLRSTDTQY
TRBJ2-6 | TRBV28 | ASSRRGGANVLT
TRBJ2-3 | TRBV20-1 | SARDVRETSTDTQY
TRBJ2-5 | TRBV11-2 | ASSLDRTSGSNSEETQY